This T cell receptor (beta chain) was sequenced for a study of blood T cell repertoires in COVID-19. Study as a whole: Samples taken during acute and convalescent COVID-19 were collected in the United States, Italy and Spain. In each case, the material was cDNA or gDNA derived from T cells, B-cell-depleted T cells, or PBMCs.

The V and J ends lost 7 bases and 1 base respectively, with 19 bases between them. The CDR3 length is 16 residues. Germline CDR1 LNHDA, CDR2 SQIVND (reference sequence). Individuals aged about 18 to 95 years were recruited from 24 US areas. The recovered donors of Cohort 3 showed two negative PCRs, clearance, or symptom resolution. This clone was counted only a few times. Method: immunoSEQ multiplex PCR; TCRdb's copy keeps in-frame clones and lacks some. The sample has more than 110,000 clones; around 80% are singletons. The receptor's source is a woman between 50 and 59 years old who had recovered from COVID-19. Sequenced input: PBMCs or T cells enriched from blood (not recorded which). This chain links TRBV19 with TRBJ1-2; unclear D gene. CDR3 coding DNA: TGTGCCAGTAAAAAAATAGGAGGTGGAGATAACTATGGCTACACCTTC. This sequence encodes CASKKIGGGDNYGYTF.